This T cell receptor beta chain appears in the sequencing data of a study of cytomegalovirus exposure and HLA in healthy donors. Study as a whole: Samples from HLA-typed donors yielded around 79 million unique TCRs in an early data release. Study outcomes and limitations: Beyond CMV serostatus, there was no information to go on about immune exposure.

In the PCR, 60 Vbeta and 13 Jbeta primers were used. Sequencing used immunoSEQ multiplex PCR; TCRdb keeps in-frame clones, though not all of them. The sample shows over 150,000 clones, 84% of them seen only once. The V gene's germline CDR1 is SGHDT and CDR2 YYEEEE. V trimming: 3 bases; J trimming: 2 bases; junction bases outside the gene matches: 4. This CDR3 is 15 amino acids long. With regard to this clone: The antigen is not known.

Specimen: PBMCs. This TCR came from a boy aged 2 to 10 in good health and CMV-seronegative. V usage is TRBV5-6 and J usage is TRBJ2-7; 11 positions agree with TRBD2. The CDR3 bases are TGTGCCAGCAGCTCGGATAGCGGGAGGGCCTACGAGCAGTACTTC. This translates into CASSSDSGRAYEQYF.